This T cell receptor (beta chain) was recovered during a study of regulatory T cells in long-lasting Graves disease. Time point meaning: newly diagnosed GD, antithyroid drugs for less than 3 months. TCR sequences were obtained from RNA taken from PBMCs. Collection of peripheral blood (roughly 9.8 milliliters) was done using EDTA tubes. Library construction for TCR beta used iRepertoire HTBI primers and Arm-PCR of CDR3 regions. As originally analysed: The samples yielded 62 TRBV and around 15 TRBJ segments. TCRdb called the multiplex PCR reads again in MiXCR, with one record for every CDR3 protein. These V and J calls rely on TCRdb rather than the paper's analysis. The sample lists more than 400,000 distinct CDR3 sequences, around 15% seen once, with 10% to 15% in the top ten. The CDR3 is 13 residues long. V lost 4 bases to trimming and J lost 6 bases, with 10 bases between them. This clonotype was recorded many times.

These data were also filed under a second study, of T cells in Graves' hyperthyroidism and ophthalmopathy. That work adds: Orbital computed tomography and thyroid ultrasound, together with serum TRAb and thyroxine and clinical symptoms, were used for diagnoses. Most thyroid clonotypes that were expanded above 0.001 also turned up in blood.

The sequence derives from a man aged 35-49 years with Graves disease. The chain carries TRBV12-3 or TRBV12-4 and TRBJ2-1; no definite D call. Sequenced here: peripheral blood mononuclear cells (PBMCs), sampled at new diagnosis, from a patient treated with antithyroid drugs. In DNA form, the CDR3 reads TGTGCCAGCAGTTGGTTAGGGCTCAATGAGCAGTTCTTC. Its protein is CASSWLGLNEQFF.